The 7 T cell receptor beta chains below all came from one sample that was sequenced in a study of blood T cell repertoires in COVID-19. This table comes from immunoSEQ multiplex PCR, and its TCRdb copy is limited to in-frame clones, with some not included. The repertoire holds 150,000 to 200,000 clones, about 89% seen once, with roughly 8.4% in the top ten. The sample comprised PBMCs or T cells enriched from blood (not recorded which). The source is a woman in her late teens or twenties who had recovered from COVID-19.

This chain connects TRBV5-6 to TRBJ1-2, with 7 bases identical to TRBD1. Germline values: CDR1 SGHDT, CDR2 YYEEEE. The CDR3 totals 13 residues. The ends lost 4 bases at V and 3 bases at J; junction bases unmatched: 3. CDR3 bases: TGTGCCAGCAGCCCCGGACAGGACTATGGCTACACCTTC. Its translation is CASSPGQDYGYTF.

This clone was seen a few times. The V call is TRBV2, the J call TRBJ1-2; 7 nucleotides line up with TRBD1. The germline V gene has CDR1 SNHLY and CDR2 FYNNEI. This CDR3 is 14 amino acids long. V shed 2 bases and J 3 bases; nucleotides not matched to a gene: 3. The CDR3 sequence is CASSETGDHYGYTF. As DNA, the CDR3 is TGTGCCAGCAGTGAAACAGGGGATCACTATGGCTACACCTTC.

This clone was found once. The chain is built from TRBV5-5 and TRBJ2-5; the match to TRBD1 covers 8 bases. Trimming cost V 0 bases and J 2 bases; bases outside gene matches: 6. Germline V lookup: CDR1 SGHKS, CDR2 YYEKEE (reference sequence). The CDR3 is 16 residues long. CDR3 in DNA: TGTGCCAGCAGCTTGGGGTACGGGACAGGTCAAGAGACCCAGTACTTC. Its translation: CASSLGYGTGQETQYF. The full variable domain, in which reference TRBV5-5 and TRBJ2-5 provide the parts outside the CDR3, is DAGVTQSPTHLIKTRGQQVTLRCSPISGHKSVSWYQQVLGQGPQFIFQYYEKEERGRGNFPDRFSARQFPNYSSELNVNALLLGDSALYLCASSLGYGTGQETQYFGPGTRLLVL.

The V gene is TRBV7-9, the J gene TRBJ1-4; 9 positions match TRBD1. This CDR3 has 16 residues. The junction had 11 bases not matched to a gene; V was cut back by 4 bases and J by 8 bases. Germline CDR1 SEHNR, CDR2 FQNEAQ (reference sequence). The CDR3 is CASSSLDRGFGEKLFF. CDR3 DNA: TGTGCCAGCAGCTCACTCGACAGGGGGTTCGGGGAAAAACTGTTTTTT.

The chain has TRBV7-2 and TRBJ2-3; TRBD2 matches at 8 bases. In germline, CDR1 is SGHTA, CDR2 FQGNSA. This CDR3 region has 15 residues. V was clipped by 1 base and J by 5 bases; unmatched bases: 5. CDR3 DNA: TGTGCCAGCAGCTTAGTGCGGGGGGCGGGAGATACGCAGTATTTT. Translation gives CASSLVRGAGDTQYF.

The chain links TRBV7-9 to TRBJ2-1, with TRBD2 matching 7 bases. The CDR3 totals 14 residues. V shed 5 bases, J shed 8 bases, and the junction held 9 bases outside the gene matches. CDR1 is SEHNR, CDR2 FQNEAQ, per germline (reference sequence). The CDR3 region is CASSGGGLMYEQFF. CDR3 bases: TGTGCCAGCAGCGGCGGGGGTCTCATGTATGAGCAGTTCTTC. The complete variable domain, with remaining parts taken from reference TRBV7-9 and TRBJ2-1, reads DTGVSQNPRHKITKRGQNVTFRCDPISEHNRLYWYRQTLGQGPEFLTYFQNEAQLEKSRLLSDRFSAERPKGSFSTLEIQRTEQGDSAMYLCASSGGGLMYEQFFGPGTRLTVL.

The chain recombines TRBV28 with TRBJ1-6, with TRBD1 matching over 10 bases. Germline V gives CDR1 MDHEN, CDR2 SYDVKM. V shed 6 bases and J 10 bases; nucleotides not matched to a gene: 9. This CDR3 region has 15 residues. The CDR3 DNA is TGTGCCAGCAGGAGTCCGACAGGGGGCTACTCACCCCTCCACTTT. Its protein is CASRSPTGGYSPLHF.